The rows below give T cell receptor beta chains drawn from one sample of a study of T-cell reconstitution after alpha-beta-depleted transplantation in children. TCRdb passed the PCR reads through MiXCR, listing each CDR3 protein once. This sample yields 40,000 to 60,000 distinct CDR3 sequences, of which about 9.3% are seen a single time; roughly 28% belongs to the top ten. This sample comprised PBMCs, mostly from graft donor cells, obtained 60 days after TCRalphabeta/CD19-depleted stem cell transplant. All receptors come from a male patient between 2 and 10 years old who had a stem cell transplant for chronic granulomatous disease, so the T cells may come from the graft donor. CDR3s include the opening cysteine and the closing phenylalanine or tryptophan. D genes are given only for firm matches. Size is stated for part of the rows, as once, few or many counts, or as a class when the clone is expanded.

d_call	clone_size	v_call	j_call	cdr3_nt	cdr3_aa
TRBD1	many	TRBV29-1	TRBJ2-7	TGCAGCGCTGGACAGGGCGACAGGGTGGCCTACGAGCAGTACTTC	CSAGQGDRVAYEQYF
NA	few	TRBV20-1	TRBJ2-6	TGCAGTGCCCAGCCTGGGGGCGGGCCGGGTTTGGCTGGGGCCAACGTCCTGACTTTC	CSAQPGGGPGLAGANVLTF
TRBD1	many	TRBV14	TRBJ2-2	TGTGCCAGCAGCCAAGATCAGACCGGGACAGGGAAGACCGGGGAGCTGTTTTTT	CASSQDQTGTGKTGELFF
NA	few	TRBV10-3	TRBJ2-3	TGTGCCATCAGTGACATCGAAGGACCCGGGGAGTATTTT	CAISDIEGPGEYF
TRBD2	many	TRBV6-2/TRBV6-3	TRBJ2-1	TGTGCCAGCAGTTACTCCTGGCGGGAGGGCCTTGAGCAGTTCTTC	CASSYSWREGLEQFF
TRBD1	NA	TRBV20-1	TRBJ2-7	TGCAGTGCTAGAGATCAAGTCGTCAGTCAGGGGGTTTACGAGCAGTACTTC	CSARDQVVSQGVYEQYF
NA	NA	TRBV5-1	TRBJ1-6	TGCGCCAGCAGCTTGGTTGGGGGCTTCTCACCCCTCCACTTT	CASSLVGGFSPLHF
NA	many	TRBV11-2	TRBJ2-7	TGTGCCAGCGGGACGTCCTACGAGCAGTACTTC	CASGTSYEQYF
TRBD1	many	TRBV12-3/TRBV12-4	TRBJ1-6	TGTGCCAGCAGCCCGGGACAGTATAATTCACCCCTCCACTTT	CASSPGQYNSPLHF
TRBD1	many	TRBV3-1	TRBJ1-5	TGTGCCAGCAGCCCTCAAGGGACAGGGAATCAGCCCCAGCATTTT	CASSPQGTGNQPQHF
TRBD2	many	TRBV20-1	TRBJ2-1	TGCAGTGCTCAATTAAGGATAGCGGGGTATTACAATGAGCAGTTCTTC	CSAQLRIAGYYNEQFF
TRBD2	few	TRBV9	TRBJ2-3	TGTGCCAGCAGCGTCGGCGGGAGTGTGACAGATACGCAGTATTTT	CASSVGGSVTDTQYF
NA	many	TRBV9	TRBJ2-1	TGCGCCAGCAGCCCAGCCCCGAGCTCCTACAATGAGCAGTTCTTC	CASSPAPSSYNEQFF
NA	many	TRBV28	TRBJ1-4	TGTGCCAGCAAAGGCAGGATTAATGAAAAACTGTTTTTT	CASKGRINEKLFF
NA	few	TRBV7-8	TRBJ2-2	TGTGCCAGCGGGGATTCGAACACCGGGGAGCTGTTTTTT	CASGDSNTGELFF
NA	NA	TRBV18	TRBJ2-5	TGTGCCAGCTCACCAGTCAGACGAGTGCAAGAGACCCAGTACTTC	CASSPVRRVQETQYF
NA	many	TRBV20-1	TRBJ2-3	TGCAGTGCTAAGGGTGCCACAGATACGCAGTATTTT	CSAKGATDTQYF
TRBD2	many	TRBV3-1	TRBJ2-1	TGTGCCAGCAGCCAAGATAGCGGGAGAGGCAATGAGCAGTTCTTC	CASSQDSGRGNEQFF
TRBD2	many	TRBV18	TRBJ2-1	TGTGCCAGCTCACCAGTGGAGACTAGCAATAACGCTGAGCAGTTCTTC	CASSPVETSNNAEQFF
TRBD2	many	TRBV5-1	TRBJ2-1	TGCGCCAGCAGCTTTACGACGGGACTAGCGGGAGCGAATGAGCAGTTCTTC	CASSFTTGLAGANEQFF
TRBD2	NA	TRBV19	TRBJ2-7	TGTGCCAGTAGTGCCCCCGGGGGGAACGAGCAGTACTTC	CASSAPGGNEQYF
NA	many	TRBV7-9	TRBJ2-7	TGTGCCAGCAGCTTAGTAAGTGGGGAGCAGTACTTC	CASSLVSGEQYF
TRBD1	NA	TRBV12-3/TRBV12-4	TRBJ2-7	TGTACCATCAGTTTTACCGGGACAGGGTGGGGAGAGCAGTACTTC	CTISFTGTGWGEQYF
TRBD1	many	TRBV2	TRBJ2-2	TGTGCCAGCTGGGAAATCGGGACAGAGAACACCGGGGAGCTGTTTTTT	CASWEIGTENTGELFF
TRBD1	many	TRBV30	TRBJ2-4	TGTGCCTGGGATGGACAGGGGATGAACATTCAGTACTTC	CAWDGQGMNIQYF
TRBD1	many	TRBV12-3/TRBV12-4	TRBJ1-2	TGTGCCAGCAGCCCAGACAGGGAAGCTCTTTATGGCTACACCTTC	CASSPDREALYGYTF
NA	many	TRBV6-2/TRBV6-3	TRBJ1-1	TGTGCCAGCAGCCCACAGGGATTTGAAGCTTTCTTT	CASSPQGFEAFF
NA	NA	TRBV30	TRBJ1-1	TGTGCCACACAGGGAACCAACTGGAACACTGAAGCTTTCTTT	CATQGTNWNTEAFF
NA	NA	TRBV6-5	TRBJ2-7	TGTGCCAGCAGTTACGCGGTAGGCTCCTACGAGCAGTACTTC	CASSYAVGSYEQYF
NA	many	TRBV30	TRBJ2-6	TGTGCCTGGAGTGTCGGGTTAGGCGCCTCTGGGGCCAACGTCCTGACTTTC	CAWSVGLGASGANVLTF
NA	many	TRBV28	TRBJ1-2	TGTGCCAGCAGATTTGGGCGGGCATCCTATGGCTACACCTTC	CASRFGRASYGYTF
NA	few	TRBV7-9	TRBJ1-3	TGTGCCAGCAGCTACAGCTCTGGGAGGAACAAGGGGATCTCTGGAAACACCATATATTTT	CASSYSSGRNKGISGNTIYF
NA	many	TRBV3-1	TRBJ1-2	TGTGCCAGCAGCCAAATAGAAACATATGGCTACACCTTC	CASSQIETYGYTF
TRBD1	many	TRBV5-5	TRBJ2-1	TGTGCCAGCAGCTTGACGGTTGGGACAGGGGGGATTGAGCAGTTCTTC	CASSLTVGTGGIEQFF
NA	few	TRBV5-1	TRBJ1-2	TGCGCCAGCAGCAGGGAGTCAACCTATGGCTACACCTTC	CASSRESTYGYTF
NA	few	TRBV19	TRBJ2-6	TGTGCCAGTAGTAAGGCGACGGGGTCGTGGGCCAACGTCCTGACTTTC	CASSKATGSWANVLTF
NA	few	TRBV19	TRBJ2-7	TGTGCCAGTAGTATAAACCAACCTGGAGGAAACGAGCAGTACTTC	CASSINQPGGNEQYF
TRBD2	many	TRBV3-1	TRBJ2-3	TGTGCCAGCAGAGTAGCGGGAGGGCCAGATACGCAGTATTTT	CASRVAGGPDTQYF
NA	many	TRBV27	TRBJ2-1	TGTGCCAGCAGCCCACAGAGGGGCCCCTCCTACAATGAGCAGTTCTTC	CASSPQRGPSYNEQFF